This TCR beta chain appears in the sequencing data of a study of blood T cell repertoires in COVID-19. Study details: Samples of COVID-19 (acute and convalescent) were obtained from the United States, Italy and Spain. T cells, B-cell-depleted T cells, or PBMCs provided the cDNA or gDNA that served as material.

Original data processing: Estimation of nucleated cell counts was performed using reference gene primer amplification. This table comes from immunoSEQ multiplex PCR, and its TCRdb copy is limited to in-frame clones, with some not included. V and J calls and clone size are given by that table; D and trimming were obtained from the DNA. Found here are roughly 98,000 clones, over 75% of them singletons; the top ten hold 10% to 15%. The CDR3 is 14 amino acids. V lost 10 bases to trimming and J lost 2 bases; unmatched junction nucleotides: 7. Germline V gene lookup returns CDR1 MNHEY and CDR2 SVGAGI. This chain joins TRBV6-5 and TRBJ1-5; 8 positions match TRBD1. The specimen was peripheral blood. The sequence derives from a human donor in a cohort sampled during active COVID-19. In DNA, the CDR3 is TGTGCCACTGGCGGACAGGGTGGCAATCAGCCCCAGCATTTT. Translating gives CATGGQGGNQPQHF.